The following is a T cell receptor beta chain sequence with its context. Its antigen is still unknown. Base qualities are not provided; no much larger clone lies one nucleotide away. TCRbeta CDR3 regions were amplified from genomic DNA using the immunoSEQ Assay, a bias-controlled multiplex PCR. Concerning the study's data processing: The number of nucleated cells in each sample was estimated from the amplification of reference gene primers within the assay. To quantify the absolute abundance of each unique TCRbeta CDR3 rearrangement, sequence reads were collapsed and filtered. For each sample, productive Simpson clonality was calculated by taking the square root of Simpson's diversity index across productive rearrangements. Held by TCRdb, this immuneACCESS table contains in-frame sequences only and omits some clones. Under half of the omission traces to an unresolved V gene where checked; the cause of the rest is unknown. V and J calls and clone size are copied from that table; D and trimming were computed from the DNA. The sample contains about 370,000 clones, roughly 90% of them found a single time. Around 0.86% of the sample comes from the top ten.

This entry comes from a study of blood T cell repertoires in COVID-19 (dated by TCRdb to the early 2020s). About the investigation overall: The collaborator samples originated in the United States, Italy and Spain and spanned the acute and convalescent phases of COVID-19. The sample metadata nearly always contained a de-identified subject ID, COVID-19 status, age in years and sex. The repertoires were released in a freely available public database intended as a resource for research on the immune response to SARS-CoV-2. The material from the prospective study consisted of cDNA or gDNA derived from T cells, B-cell-depleted T cells, or PBMCs. Samples were obtained from the ongoing ImmuneRACE study (first 160 participants) and from about 1,300 subjects provided by 6 global collaborators. The dataset comprised deeply sampled blood TCRbeta repertoires from subjects exposed to, actively infected with, or recovered from COVID-19. HLA class I and class II types, where available, came from metadata supplied by the sample provider rather than from assay-based typing. What the study reported, not specific to this receptor: The amount of clinical and demographic metadata varied by source and participant and was provided uncurated.

Participants in the prospective study were enrolled through a virtual design, were aged roughly 18 to 100 years, and lived in about two dozen United States geographic areas. In the prospective study, cohorts were assigned on the basis of participant-reported clinical history obtained from a screening survey and a study questionnaire. Exposed participants had been in contact, within 2 weeks of entering the study, with a person who had a PCR-confirmed or clinician-diagnosed case of COVID-19. Mobile phlebotomists in the prospective study collected whole blood, serum and a nasopharyngeal or oropharyngeal swab from every participant. Additional blood draws and questionnaires over an approximately two-month period could optionally be provided by prospective study participants. Prospective study blood samples were shipped either frozen or at room temperature before DNA extraction. Sequenced input: PBMCs or T cells enriched from blood (not recorded which). The TCR sequence derives from a woman in her 40s who had been exposed to COVID-19.

The CDR3 is CASSYRLAEKQFF. The base sequence is TGTGCCAGCAGTTACCGACTAGCGGAAAAGCAGTTCTTC. Recombination joined TRBV6-2 or TRBV6-3 with TRBJ2-1, with 9 central nucleotides matching TRBD2. Trimming takes 2 bases off V and 11 bases off J; junction bases not matched to a gene: 4. CDR1 MNHEY and CDR2 SVGEGT were looked up in the germline V gene. The CDR3 has 13 amino acids, counting the end cysteine and phenylalanine. The retained sequence is limited to the CDR3, 39 bases, with the frame set at the first base.